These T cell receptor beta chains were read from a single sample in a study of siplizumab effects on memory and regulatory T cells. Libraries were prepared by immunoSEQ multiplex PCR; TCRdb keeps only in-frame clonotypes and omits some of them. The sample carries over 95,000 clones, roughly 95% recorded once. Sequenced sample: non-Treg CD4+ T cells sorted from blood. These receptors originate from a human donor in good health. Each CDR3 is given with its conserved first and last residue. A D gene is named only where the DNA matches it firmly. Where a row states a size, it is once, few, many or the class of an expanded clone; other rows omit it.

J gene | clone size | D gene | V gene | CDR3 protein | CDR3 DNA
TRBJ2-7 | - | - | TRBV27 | CASKFRQGISSEQYF | TGTGCCAGCAAGTTTAGGCAGGGCATAAGTAGTGAGCAGTACTTC
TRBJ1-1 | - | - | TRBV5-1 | CASSLYRDTEAFF | TGCGCCAGCAGCTTATACAGGGATACTGAAGCTTTCTTT
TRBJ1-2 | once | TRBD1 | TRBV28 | CASSNPGQGNYGYTF | TGTGCCAGCAGTAACCCGGGACAGGGAAACTATGGCTACACCTTC
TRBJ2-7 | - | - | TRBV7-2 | CASSPGRRDSYEQYF | TGTGCCAGCAGCCCGGGTAGGAGGGACTCCTACGAGCAGTACTTC
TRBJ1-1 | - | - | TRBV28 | CASSAPNTEAFF | TGTGCCAGTTCGGCCCCGAACACTGAAGCTTTCTTT
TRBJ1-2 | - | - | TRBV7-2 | CASSQDGSNYGYTF | TGTGCCAGCAGCCAAGACGGATCTAACTATGGCTACACCTTC
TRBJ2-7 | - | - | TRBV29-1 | CSVDRILGLEQYF | TGCAGCGTTGATCGGATCCTTGGCCTCGAGCAGTACTTC
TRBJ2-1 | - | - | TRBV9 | CASSPQLLYNEQFF | TGTGCCAGCAGCCCTCAACTCCTCTACAATGAGCAGTTCTTC
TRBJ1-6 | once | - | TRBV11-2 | CASSLEGDRQSPLHF | TGTGCCAGCAGCTTAGAAGGAGACAGACAATCACCCCTCCACTTT
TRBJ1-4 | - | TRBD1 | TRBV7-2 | CASSPQGQVYEKLFF | TGTGCCAGCAGCCCTCAGGGACAGGTGTACGAAAAACTGTTTTTT
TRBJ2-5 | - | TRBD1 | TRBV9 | CASSPGGRETQYF | TGTGCCAGCAGCCCAGGGGGCCGGGAGACCCAGTACTTC
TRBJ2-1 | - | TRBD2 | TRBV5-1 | CASSTGRGSSYNEQFF | TGCGCCAGCAGCACGGGACGCGGGAGCTCCTACAATGAGCAGTTCTTC
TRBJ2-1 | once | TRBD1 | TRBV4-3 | CASSHDGQGVYEQFF | TGCGCCAGCAGCCATGACGGACAGGGGGTTTATGAGCAGTTCTTC
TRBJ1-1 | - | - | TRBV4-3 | CASSQANTEAFF | TGCGCCAGCAGCCAAGCTAACACTGAAGCTTTCTTT